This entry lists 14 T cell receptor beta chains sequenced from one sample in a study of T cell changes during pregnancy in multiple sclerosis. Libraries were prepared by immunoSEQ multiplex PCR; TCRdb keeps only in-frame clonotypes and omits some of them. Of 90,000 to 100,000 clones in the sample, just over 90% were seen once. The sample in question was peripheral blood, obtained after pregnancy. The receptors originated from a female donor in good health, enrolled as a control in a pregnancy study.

CDR3 residues: CASGAGLNNEQFF. The DNA of the CDR3 is TGTGCCAGCGGGGCGGGACTTAACAATGAGCAGTTCTTC. This chain links TRBV2 with TRBJ2-1; D possibly corresponds to TRBD2 (6 bases). Germline values: CDR1 SNHLY, CDR2 FYNNEI. This CDR3 comprises 13 residues. V was cut by 8 bases and J by 5 bases, with 13 bases left in between.

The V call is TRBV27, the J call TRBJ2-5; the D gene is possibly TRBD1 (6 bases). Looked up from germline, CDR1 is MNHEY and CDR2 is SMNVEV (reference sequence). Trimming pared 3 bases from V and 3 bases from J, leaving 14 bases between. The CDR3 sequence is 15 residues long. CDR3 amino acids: CASSFSQTGKETQYF. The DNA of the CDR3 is TGTGCCAGCAGTTTTTCCCAAACAGGGAAAGAGACCCAGTACTTC.

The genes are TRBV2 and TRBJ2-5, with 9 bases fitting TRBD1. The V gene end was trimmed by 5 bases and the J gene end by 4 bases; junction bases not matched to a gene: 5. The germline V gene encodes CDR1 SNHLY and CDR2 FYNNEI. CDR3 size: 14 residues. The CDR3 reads CASSYRGQGETQYF. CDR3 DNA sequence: TGTGCCAGCAGTTACAGGGGGCAGGGAGAGACCCAGTACTTC. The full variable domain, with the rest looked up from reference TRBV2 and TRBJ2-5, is EPEVTQTPSHQVTQMGQEVILRCVPISNHLYFYWYRQILGQKVEFLVSFYNNEISEKSEIFDDQFSVERPDGSNFTLKIRSTKLEDSAMYFCASSYRGQGETQYFGPGTRLLVL.

The CDR3, as DNA: TGTGCCAGCAGCGTTAATAAAGACAGGGGAGAAGCGCTTGATAATTCACCCCTCCACTTT. The encoded protein is CASSVNKDRGEALDNSPLHF. This rearrangement joins TRBV9 to TRBJ1-6, with 8 bases fitting TRBD1. CDR3 length equals 20 residues. Per germline, CDR1 SGDLS and CDR2 YYNGEE. The trim removed 2 bases at V and 5 bases at J, leaving 18 bases unmatched.

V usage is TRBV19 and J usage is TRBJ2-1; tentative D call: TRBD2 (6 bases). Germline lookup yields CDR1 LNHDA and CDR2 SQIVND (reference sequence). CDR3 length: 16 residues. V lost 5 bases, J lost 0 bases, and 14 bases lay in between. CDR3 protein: CASSPIAENSYNEQFF. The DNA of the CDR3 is TGTGCCAGTAGTCCTATAGCGGAAAACTCCTACAATGAGCAGTTCTTC. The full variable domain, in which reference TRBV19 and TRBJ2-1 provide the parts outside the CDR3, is DGGITQSPKYLFRKEGQNVTLSCEQNLNHDAMYWYRQDPGQGLRLIYYSQIVNDFQKGDIAEGYSVSREKKESFPLTVTSAQKNPTAFYLCASSPIAENSYNEQFFGPGTRLTVL.

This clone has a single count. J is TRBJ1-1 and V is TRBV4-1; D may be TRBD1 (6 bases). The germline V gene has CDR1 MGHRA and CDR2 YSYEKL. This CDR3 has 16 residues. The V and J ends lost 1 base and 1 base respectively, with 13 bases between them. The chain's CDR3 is CASSQGDRRGNTEAFF. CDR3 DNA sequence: TGCGCCAGCAGCCAAGGCGACAGGAGAGGGAACACTGAAGCTTTCTTT.

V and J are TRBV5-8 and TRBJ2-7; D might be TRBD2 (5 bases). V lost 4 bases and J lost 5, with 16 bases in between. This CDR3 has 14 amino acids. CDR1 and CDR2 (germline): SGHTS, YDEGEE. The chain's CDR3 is CASSPRRGLNEQYF. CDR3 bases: TGTGCCAGCAGCCCCCGCCGAGGGCTGAACGAGCAGTACTTC.

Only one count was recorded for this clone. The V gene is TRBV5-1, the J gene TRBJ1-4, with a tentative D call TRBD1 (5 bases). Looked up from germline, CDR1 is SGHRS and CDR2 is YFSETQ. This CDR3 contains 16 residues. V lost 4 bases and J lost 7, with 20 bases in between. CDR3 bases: TGCGCCAGCAGCGCCGGGACCTCAGGGAGGGGTGAAAAACTGTTTTTT. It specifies CASSAGTSGRGEKLFF.

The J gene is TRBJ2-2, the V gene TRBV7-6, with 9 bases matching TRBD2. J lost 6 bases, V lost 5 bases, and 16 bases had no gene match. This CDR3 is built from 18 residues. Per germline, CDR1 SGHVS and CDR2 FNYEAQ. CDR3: CASSPNNLAGIASGELFF. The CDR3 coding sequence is TGTGCCAGCAGCCCAAACAATCTAGCGGGAATAGCTTCCGGGGAGCTGTTTTTT.

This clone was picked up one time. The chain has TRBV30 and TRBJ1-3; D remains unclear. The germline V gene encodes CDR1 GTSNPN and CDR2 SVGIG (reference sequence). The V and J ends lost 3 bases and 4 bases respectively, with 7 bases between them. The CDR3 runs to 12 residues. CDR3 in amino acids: CAWSARGNTIYF. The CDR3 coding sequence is TGTGCCTGGAGCGCCAGAGGAAACACCATATATTTT.

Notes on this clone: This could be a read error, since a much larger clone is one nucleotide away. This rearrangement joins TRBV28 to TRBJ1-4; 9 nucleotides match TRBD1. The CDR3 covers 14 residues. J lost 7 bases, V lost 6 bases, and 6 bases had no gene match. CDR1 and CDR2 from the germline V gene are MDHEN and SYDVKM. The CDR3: CASSPGTGSEKLFF. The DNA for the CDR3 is TGTGCCAGCAGCCCCGGGACAGGGAGTGAAAAACTGTTTTTT.

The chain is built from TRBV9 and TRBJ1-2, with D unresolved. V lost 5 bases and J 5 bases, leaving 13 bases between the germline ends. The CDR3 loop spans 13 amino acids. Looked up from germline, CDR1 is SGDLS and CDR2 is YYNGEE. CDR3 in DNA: TGTGCCAGCAGGGAGGAGTCTGGGTATGGCTACACCTTC. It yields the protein CASREESGYGYTF.

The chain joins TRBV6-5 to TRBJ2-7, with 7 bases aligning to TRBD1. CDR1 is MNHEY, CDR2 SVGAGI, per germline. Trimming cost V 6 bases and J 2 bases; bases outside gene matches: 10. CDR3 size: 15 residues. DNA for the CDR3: TGTGCCAGCAGGGTAGACAGGGACGGGACCTACGAGCAGTACTTC. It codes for CASRVDRDGTYEQYF.

The CDR3 DNA is TGTGCCAGCAGTGCCTTTAGCGGGGGGGCCTACGAGCAGTACTTC. Translated: CASSAFSGGAYEQYF. The chain is built from TRBV27 and TRBJ2-7, with TRBD2 matching 11 bases. The germline V gene encodes CDR1 MNHEY and CDR2 SMNVEV (reference sequence). The ends lost 5 bases at V and 2 bases at J; junction bases unmatched: 5. This CDR3 is 15 amino acids long.